These T cell receptor beta chains were read from a single sample in a study of cytomegalovirus exposure and HLA in healthy donors. TCRdb's table, derived via immunoSEQ multiplex PCR, lists solely in-frame clones and lacks some. The data show tens of thousands of clones, with roughly 96% seen just once and 0.69% held by the top ten. Sequenced: PBMCs. Every receptor here comes from a woman aged 18 to 35 in good health and CMV-seronegative. Each CDR3 is given with its conserved first and last residue. Fields, in order: clone size, V gene, J gene, D gene, CDR3 DNA, CDR3 protein. D genes are given only for firm matches. The size of a clone is reported for some rows only, either as once, few or many, or as a class for expanded clones.

.	TRBV28	TRBJ2-1	.	TGTGCCAGCTTCGGGGACAATGAGCAGTTCTTC	CASFGDNEQFF
.	TRBV28	TRBJ1-2	.	TGTGCCAGCAGTCCCTCCACAGGGATCTATGGCTACACCTTC	CASSPSTGIYGYTF
few	TRBV6-5	TRBJ1-5	.	TGTGCCAGCAGCACCACAGGGAGTCAGCCCCAGCATTTT	CASSTTGSQPQHF
.	TRBV28	TRBJ1-5	.	TGTGCCAGCAGCCCCAGTTATAGCAATCAGCCCCAGCATTTT	CASSPSYSNQPQHF
.	TRBV13	TRBJ2-7	TRBD1	TGTGCCAGCAGCGCCAGGGGGCGGTCCTACGAGCAGTACTTC	CASSARGRSYEQYF
.	TRBV7-9	TRBJ2-7	.	TGTGCCAGCAGCCCACGGGGGAGCGGGCGCTCGTTTGAGCAGTACTTC	CASSPRGSGRSFEQYF
.	TRBV4-3	TRBJ2-3	.	TGCGCCAGCAGCCAAGGGCAGAGCACAGATACGCAGTATTTT	CASSQGQSTDTQYF
.	TRBV10-3	TRBJ1-6	.	TGTGCCATCAGTCAGGGGAGCTCCTATAATTCACCCCTCCACTTT	CAISQGSSYNSPLHF
.	TRBV6-5	TRBJ1-5	.	TGTGCCAGCAGTTCAAGGGGTAGCAATCAGCCCCAGCATTTT	CASSSRGSNQPQHF
.	TRBV19	TRBJ1-1	.	TGTGCCAGTAACTGGAACACTGAAGCTTTCTTT	CASNWNTEAFF
.	TRBV18	TRBJ1-5	TRBD1	TGTGCCAGCTCACCAGGACAGGTTAGCAATCAGCCCCAGCATTTT	CASSPGQVSNQPQHF